Listed below are T cell receptor beta chains from one sample, sequenced in a study of regulatory T cells in long-lasting Graves disease. Each CDR3 protein gets one entry after TCRdb re-called the multiplex PCR reads with MiXCR. Of 370,000 or so distinct CDR3 sequences in the sample, 15% to 20% are singletons; the top ten hold 20%. These data were also filed under a second study, of T cells in Graves' hyperthyroidism and ophthalmopathy.

Material: peripheral blood mononuclear cells (PBMCs), obtained at new diagnosis, from a patient treated with antithyroid drugs. Source of these receptors: a woman in her late teens or twenties with Graves disease. The CDR3 runs from the conserved cysteine through the conserved F or W. D genes are given only for firm matches. Clone sizes are given selectively: once, few, many, or a class where the clone is expanded.

d_call: -
j_call: TRBJ2-5
clone_size: many
v_call: TRBV18
cdr3_nt: TGTGCCAGCTCACTCTCGGCAGGACAAGAGACCCAGTACTTC
cdr3_aa: CASSLSAGQETQYF

d_call: TRBD1
j_call: TRBJ2-1
clone_size: many
v_call: TRBV2
cdr3_nt: TGTGCCAGCAGCCAGCAGGGGGCGTCAAATGAGCAGTTCTTC
cdr3_aa: CASSQQGASNEQFF

d_call: -
j_call: TRBJ1-5
clone_size: many
v_call: TRBV28
cdr3_nt: TGTGCCAGCAGACAGAATCAGCCCCAGCATTTT
cdr3_aa: CASRQNQPQHF

d_call: -
j_call: TRBJ2-3
clone_size: many
v_call: TRBV30
cdr3_nt: TGTGCCTGGAGTGGCGGGCCCACAGATACGCAGTATTTT
cdr3_aa: CAWSGGPTDTQYF

d_call: TRBD1
j_call: TRBJ1-1
clone_size: -
v_call: TRBV6-2/TRBV6-3
cdr3_nt: TGTGCCAGCAGTGACGAATTTCCGGGACAGGGACACACTGAAGCTTTCTTT
cdr3_aa: CASSDEFPGQGHTEAFF

d_call: TRBD1
j_call: TRBJ2-1
clone_size: many
v_call: TRBV12-3/TRBV12-4
cdr3_nt: TGTGCCAGCAGTTTATTGTCGGGGACAGGGGTGTTCAATGAGCAGTTCTTC
cdr3_aa: CASSLLSGTGVFNEQFF

d_call: -
j_call: TRBJ1-2
clone_size: few
v_call: TRBV20-1
cdr3_nt: TGCAGTGCTAGACCCCCTAACTATGGCTACGCCTTC
cdr3_aa: CSARPPNYGYAF

d_call: -
j_call: TRBJ1-1
clone_size: few
v_call: TRBV5-4
cdr3_nt: TGTGCCAGCAGCCGTACAGGTAAGGGGCCTGAAGCTTTCTTT
cdr3_aa: CASSRTGKGPEAFF

d_call: -
j_call: TRBJ2-3
clone_size: many
v_call: TRBV11-2
cdr3_nt: TGTGCCAGCAGCTCGTTAAAACTAGGGGGAACGCAGTATTTT
cdr3_aa: CASSSLKLGGTQYF

d_call: TRBD2
j_call: TRBJ2-5
clone_size: many
v_call: TRBV5-6
cdr3_nt: TGTGCCAGCAGCCTCTCCTCGGCCGGGGGGAATCAAGAGACCCAGTACTTC
cdr3_aa: CASSLSSAGGNQETQYF

d_call: -
j_call: TRBJ1-4
clone_size: -
v_call: TRBV5-4
cdr3_nt: TGTGCCAGCAGCGGGACACCGGAGGAACCAAATGAAAAACTGTTTTTT
cdr3_aa: CASSGTPEEPNEKLFF

d_call: -
j_call: TRBJ2-1
clone_size: few
v_call: TRBV5-1
cdr3_nt: TGCGCCAGCAGCTACTTTGACCAGGGTGGTCACAACAATGAGCAGTTCTTC
cdr3_aa: CASSYFDQGGHNNEQFF

d_call: TRBD1
j_call: TRBJ1-6
clone_size: few
v_call: TRBV10-3
cdr3_nt: TGTGCCATCGGACAGGAAGGGGATTCACCCCTCCACTTT
cdr3_aa: CAIGQEGDSPLHF

d_call: -
j_call: TRBJ2-1
clone_size: many
v_call: TRBV27
cdr3_nt: TGTGCCAGCAGTTTCTCCCAGACTAGCTCCTACAATGAGCAGTTCTTC
cdr3_aa: CASSFSQTSSYNEQFF

d_call: -
j_call: TRBJ2-1
clone_size: many
v_call: TRBV7-9
cdr3_nt: TGTGCCACCATAGCCACCGGGACTTACTACAATGAGCAGTTCTTC
cdr3_aa: CATIATGTYYNEQFF

d_call: -
j_call: TRBJ2-1
clone_size: many
v_call: TRBV28
cdr3_nt: TGTGCCAGCAGTTTATTTGGGGGAGCCGGGTACAATGAGCAGTTCTTC
cdr3_aa: CASSLFGGAGYNEQFF

d_call: -
j_call: TRBJ1-1
clone_size: -
v_call: TRBV15
cdr3_nt: TGTGCCACCAGCAGGGACCGGAACACTAAAGCTTTCTTT
cdr3_aa: CATSRDRNTKAFF

d_call: TRBD2
j_call: TRBJ2-5
clone_size: few
v_call: TRBV20-1
cdr3_nt: TGCAGTGCTACTAGCGGGGGAGGAGAGACCCAGTACTTC
cdr3_aa: CSATSGGGETQYF

d_call: TRBD2
j_call: TRBJ2-1
clone_size: -
v_call: TRBV7-3
cdr3_nt: TGTGCCAGCAGCGAGACTAGCCTGCCCCCCAATGAGCAGTTCTTC
cdr3_aa: CASSETSLPPNEQFF

d_call: TRBD1
j_call: TRBJ1-1
clone_size: -
v_call: TRBV5-1
cdr3_nt: TGCGCCAGCAGCAGCCAAGGGACAGGGGAAAGAACTGAAGCTTTCTTT
cdr3_aa: CASSSQGTGERTEAFF

d_call: -
j_call: TRBJ2-3
clone_size: many
v_call: TRBV5-5
cdr3_nt: TGTGCCAGCAGCTTCCCGACCACACAAAGTCGCACAGATACGCAGTATTTT
cdr3_aa: CASSFPTTQSRTDTQYF

d_call: TRBD1
j_call: TRBJ2-1
clone_size: many
v_call: TRBV20-1
cdr3_nt: TGCAGTGCTAGTGCCGCCTACAGGGGGCGGGGTGAGCAGTTCTTC
cdr3_aa: CSASAAYRGRGEQFF

d_call: -
j_call: TRBJ2-1
clone_size: many
v_call: TRBV9
cdr3_nt: TGTGCCAGCAGCGTCGCGGACTACAATGAGCAGTTCTTC
cdr3_aa: CASSVADYNEQFF

d_call: TRBD1
j_call: TRBJ1-1
clone_size: many
v_call: TRBV6-2/TRBV6-3
cdr3_nt: TGTGCCAGCAGTAGCGGGACAGGGAACACTGAAGCTTTCTTT
cdr3_aa: CASSSGTGNTEAFF

d_call: TRBD2
j_call: TRBJ2-1
clone_size: many
v_call: TRBV20-1
cdr3_nt: TGCAGTGCTAGAGATCAGTGGACTAGCGGGAAGCAGTTCTTC
cdr3_aa: CSARDQWTSGKQFF

d_call: -
j_call: TRBJ2-5
clone_size: -
v_call: TRBV3-1
cdr3_nt: TGTGCCAGCGGCCAGGGGCGGCAAGAGACCCAGTACTTC
cdr3_aa: CASGQGRQETQYF

d_call: -
j_call: TRBJ1-1
clone_size: many
v_call: TRBV3-1
cdr3_nt: TGTGCCAGCAGCCAAAGGGCAGACACTGAAGCTTTCTTT
cdr3_aa: CASSQRADTEAFF

d_call: -
j_call: TRBJ2-1
clone_size: -
v_call: TRBV6-2/TRBV6-3
cdr3_nt: TGTGCCAGCAGTGGACTACAGGGTCCCTACAATGAGCAGTTCTTC
cdr3_aa: CASSGLQGPYNEQFF

d_call: TRBD2
j_call: TRBJ2-1
clone_size: many
v_call: TRBV10-1
cdr3_nt: TGCGCCAGCTCCGGGACTAGCGGGGACAATGAGCAGTTCTTC
cdr3_aa: CASSGTSGDNEQFF

d_call: TRBD2
j_call: TRBJ2-1
clone_size: few
v_call: TRBV6-2/TRBV6-3
cdr3_nt: TGCGCCAGCAGTGAGTCGACTAGCGGGAACTACAATGAGCAGTTCTTC
cdr3_aa: CASSESTSGNYNEQFF

d_call: -
j_call: TRBJ2-6
clone_size: many
v_call: TRBV7-8
cdr3_nt: TGTGCCAGCAGCCCACAAGAGGGAAACTCTGGGGCCAACGTCCTGACTTTC
cdr3_aa: CASSPQEGNSGANVLTF

d_call: -
j_call: TRBJ1-5
clone_size: many
v_call: TRBV28
cdr3_nt: TGTGCCAGCAGTTTCTTCAGGGTGGTTTTCGGCAATCAGCCCCAGCATTTT
cdr3_aa: CASSFFRVVFGNQPQHF

d_call: -
j_call: TRBJ2-7
clone_size: -
v_call: TRBV18
cdr3_nt: TGTGCCAGCTCACCACCCGGGACGCCCCGCGACGAGCAGTACTTC
cdr3_aa: CASSPPGTPRDEQYF

d_call: -
j_call: TRBJ1-3
clone_size: few
v_call: TRBV4-2
cdr3_nt: TGTGCCAGCAGCCTTCAAGCCTCTGGAAACACCATATATTTT
cdr3_aa: CASSLQASGNTIYF

d_call: -
j_call: TRBJ1-1
clone_size: many
v_call: TRBV12-3/TRBV12-4
cdr3_nt: TGTGCCAGCAGTTTAGTGGGGCCCGGCCCTGAAGCTTTCTTT
cdr3_aa: CASSLVGPGPEAFF

d_call: -
j_call: TRBJ1-1
clone_size: many
v_call: TRBV5-1
cdr3_nt: TGCGCCAGCAGCTTGGGTGCAGGGAGTGATCTAACTGAAGCTTTCTTT
cdr3_aa: CASSLGAGSDLTEAFF

d_call: TRBD1
j_call: TRBJ2-7
clone_size: many
v_call: TRBV4-1
cdr3_nt: TGCGCCAGCAGCCAAGAGCGGGACAGGAGACCCTACGAGCAGTACTTC
cdr3_aa: CASSQERDRRPYEQYF

d_call: TRBD2
j_call: TRBJ2-1
clone_size: few
v_call: TRBV5-1
cdr3_nt: TGCGCCAGCAACCCTAGCGGGGACACACAATTCTTC
cdr3_aa: CASNPSGDTQFF

d_call: -
j_call: TRBJ2-1
clone_size: many
v_call: TRBV3-1
cdr3_nt: TGTGCCAGCAGCCAGACTAGGGATGAGCAGTTCTTC
cdr3_aa: CASSQTRDEQFF

d_call: -
j_call: TRBJ2-7
clone_size: -
v_call: TRBV10-3
cdr3_nt: TGTGCCACCGAGGAGAAGGCCTACGAGCAGTACTTC
cdr3_aa: CATEEKAYEQYF

d_call: TRBD2
j_call: TRBJ2-7
clone_size: many
v_call: TRBV20-1
cdr3_nt: TGCAGTGCTCCATGGACTAGCGGGAGGAGGTCCTACGAGCAGTACTTC
cdr3_aa: CSAPWTSGRRSYEQYF

d_call: TRBD1
j_call: TRBJ2-6
clone_size: -
v_call: TRBV20-1
cdr3_nt: TGCAGTGCTTTGGGTCGACAGGGGGGCCACTCTGGGGCCAACGTCCTGACTTTC
cdr3_aa: CSALGRQGGHSGANVLTF

d_call: TRBD2
j_call: TRBJ2-1
clone_size: many
v_call: TRBV20-1
cdr3_nt: TGCAGTGCTAGAGAGGCGCTAGCGGGTGAGCAGTTCTTC
cdr3_aa: CSAREALAGEQFF

d_call: TRBD1
j_call: TRBJ2-7
clone_size: many
v_call: TRBV29-1
cdr3_nt: TGCAGCGTTGAGGCAGGGGGCACCTACGAGCAGTACTTC
cdr3_aa: CSVEAGGTYEQYF

d_call: -
j_call: TRBJ1-4
clone_size: few
v_call: TRBV7-7
cdr3_nt: TGTGCTAGCAGCCATAAGGGTAATGAAAAACTGTTTTTT
cdr3_aa: CASSHKGNEKLFF